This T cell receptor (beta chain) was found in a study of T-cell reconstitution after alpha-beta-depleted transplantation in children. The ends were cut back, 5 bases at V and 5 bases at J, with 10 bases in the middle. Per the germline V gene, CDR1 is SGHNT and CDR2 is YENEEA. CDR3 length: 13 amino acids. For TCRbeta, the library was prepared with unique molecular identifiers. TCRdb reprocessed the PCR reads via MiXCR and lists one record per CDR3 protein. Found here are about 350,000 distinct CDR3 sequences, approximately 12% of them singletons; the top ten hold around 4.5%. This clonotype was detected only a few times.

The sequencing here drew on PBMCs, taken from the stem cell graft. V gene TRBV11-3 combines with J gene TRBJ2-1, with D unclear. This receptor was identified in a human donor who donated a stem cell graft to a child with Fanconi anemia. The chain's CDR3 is CASSPSQNNEQFF. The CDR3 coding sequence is TGTGCCAGCAGCCCGAGTCAAAACAATGAGCAGTTCTTC.